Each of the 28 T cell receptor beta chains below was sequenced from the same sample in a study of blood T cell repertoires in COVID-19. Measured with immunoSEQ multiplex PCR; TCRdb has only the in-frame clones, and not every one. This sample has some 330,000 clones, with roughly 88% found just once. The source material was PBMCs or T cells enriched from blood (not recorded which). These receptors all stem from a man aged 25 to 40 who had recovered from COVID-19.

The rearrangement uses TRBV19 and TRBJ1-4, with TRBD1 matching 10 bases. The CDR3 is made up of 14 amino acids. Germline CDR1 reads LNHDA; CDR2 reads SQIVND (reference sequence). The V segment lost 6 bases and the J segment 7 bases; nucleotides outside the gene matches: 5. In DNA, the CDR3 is TGTGCCAGTAGCCGACAGGGGGCCGCTGAAAAACTGTTTTTT. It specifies CASSRQGAAEKLFF.

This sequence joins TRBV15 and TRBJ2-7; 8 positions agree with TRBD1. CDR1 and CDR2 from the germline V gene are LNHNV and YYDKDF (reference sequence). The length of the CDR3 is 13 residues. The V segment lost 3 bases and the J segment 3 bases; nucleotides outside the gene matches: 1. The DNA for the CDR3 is TGTGCCACCAGCAGTGGACAGGGCTACGAGCAGTACTTC. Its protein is CATSSGQGYEQYF.

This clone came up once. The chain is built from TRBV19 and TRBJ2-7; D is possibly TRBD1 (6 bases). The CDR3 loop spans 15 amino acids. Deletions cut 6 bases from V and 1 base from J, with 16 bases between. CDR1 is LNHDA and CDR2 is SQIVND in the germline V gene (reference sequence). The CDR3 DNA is TGTGCCAGTAGCGAGACAGGTCGTATTTCCTACGAGCAGTACTTC. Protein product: CASSETGRISYEQYF.

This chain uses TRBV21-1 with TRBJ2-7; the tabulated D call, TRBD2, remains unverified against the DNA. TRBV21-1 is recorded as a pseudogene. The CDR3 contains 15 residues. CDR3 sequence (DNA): TGTGCCAGCAGCCTCTACGGCGGGGTCTCCTACGAGCAGTACTTC. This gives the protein CASSLYGGVSYEQYF.

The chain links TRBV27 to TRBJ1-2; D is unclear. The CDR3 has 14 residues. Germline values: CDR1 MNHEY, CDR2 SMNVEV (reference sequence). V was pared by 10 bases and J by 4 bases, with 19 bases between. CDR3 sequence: CATTPEEGGYGYTF. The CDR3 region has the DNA TGTGCCACCACCCCGGAGGAGGGCGGCTATGGCTACACCTTC.

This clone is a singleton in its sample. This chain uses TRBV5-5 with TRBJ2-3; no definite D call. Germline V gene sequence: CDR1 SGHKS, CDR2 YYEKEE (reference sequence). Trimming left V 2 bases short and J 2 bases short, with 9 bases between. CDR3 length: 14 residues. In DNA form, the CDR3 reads TGTGCCAGCAGCTTTTCAGGATTCACAGATACGCAGTATTTT. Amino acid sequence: CASSFSGFTDTQYF.

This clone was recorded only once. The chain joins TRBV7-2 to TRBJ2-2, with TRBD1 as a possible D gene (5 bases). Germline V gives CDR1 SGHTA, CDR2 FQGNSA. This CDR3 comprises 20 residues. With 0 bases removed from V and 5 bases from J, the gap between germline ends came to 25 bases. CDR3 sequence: CASSLAVGFVGVSETGELFF. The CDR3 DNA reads TGTGCCAGCAGCTTAGCCGTGGGTTTCGTAGGGGTATCTGAGACCGGGGAGCTGTTTTTT.

Here the CDR3 reads CASSLASGSGTGELFF. Written as DNA, the CDR3 is TGTGCCAGCAGCTTAGCTTCTGGGTCGGGCACCGGGGAGCTGTTTTTT. The chain carries TRBV7-9 and TRBJ2-2; D is undetermined. The CDR3 length is 16 residues. Germline lookup yields CDR1 SEHNR and CDR2 FQNEAQ (reference sequence). Trimming pared 0 bases from V and 4 bases from J, leaving 12 bases between.

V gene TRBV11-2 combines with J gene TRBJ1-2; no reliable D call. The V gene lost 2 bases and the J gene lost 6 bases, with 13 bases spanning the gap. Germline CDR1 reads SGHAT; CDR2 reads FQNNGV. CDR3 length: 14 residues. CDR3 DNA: TGTGCCAGCAGCTTATTCGAGGGAAGTAATGGCTACACCTTC. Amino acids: CASSLFEGSNGYTF.

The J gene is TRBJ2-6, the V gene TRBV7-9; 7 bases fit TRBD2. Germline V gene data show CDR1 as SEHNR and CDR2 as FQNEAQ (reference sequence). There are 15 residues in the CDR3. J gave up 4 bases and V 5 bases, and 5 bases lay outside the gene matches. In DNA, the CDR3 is TGTGCCAGCAGCAACGGGGGGAAGGGGGCCAACGTCCTGACTTTC. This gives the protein CASSNGGKGANVLTF. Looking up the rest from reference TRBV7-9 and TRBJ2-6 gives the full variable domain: DTGVSQNPRHKITKRGQNVTFRCDPISEHNRLYWYRQTLGQGPEFLTYFQNEAQLEKSRLLSDRFSAERPKGSFSTLEIQRTEQGDSAMYLCASSNGGKGANVLTFGAGSRLTVL.

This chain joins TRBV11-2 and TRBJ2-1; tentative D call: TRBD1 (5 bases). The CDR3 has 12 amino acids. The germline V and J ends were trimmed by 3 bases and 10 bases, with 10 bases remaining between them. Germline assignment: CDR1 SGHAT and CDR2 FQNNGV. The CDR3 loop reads CASSFRQKEQFF. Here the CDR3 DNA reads TGTGCCAGCAGCTTCAGACAGAAGGAGCAGTTCTTC.

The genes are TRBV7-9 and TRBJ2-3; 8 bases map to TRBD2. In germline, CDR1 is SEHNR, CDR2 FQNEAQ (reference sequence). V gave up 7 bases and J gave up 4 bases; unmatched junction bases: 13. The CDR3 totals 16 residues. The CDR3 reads CASTPLGTSMADTQYF. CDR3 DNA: TGTGCCAGCACCCCTTTGGGGACTAGTATGGCAGATACGCAGTATTTT.

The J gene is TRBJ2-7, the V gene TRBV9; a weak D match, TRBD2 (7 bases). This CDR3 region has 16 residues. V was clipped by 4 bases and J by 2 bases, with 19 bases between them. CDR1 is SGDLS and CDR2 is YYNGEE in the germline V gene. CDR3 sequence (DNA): TGTGCCAGCAGCCCCCCCGGGACGGGGGGCCCCTACGAGCAGTACTTC. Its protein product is CASSPPGTGGPYEQYF.

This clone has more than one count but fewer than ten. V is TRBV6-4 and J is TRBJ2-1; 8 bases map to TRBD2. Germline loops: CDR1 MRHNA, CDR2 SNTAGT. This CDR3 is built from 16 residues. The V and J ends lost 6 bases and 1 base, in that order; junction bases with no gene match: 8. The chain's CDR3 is CASSKSGLASYNEQFF. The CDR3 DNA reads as TGTGCCAGCAGCAAGAGCGGACTAGCTTCCTACAATGAGCAGTTCTTC.

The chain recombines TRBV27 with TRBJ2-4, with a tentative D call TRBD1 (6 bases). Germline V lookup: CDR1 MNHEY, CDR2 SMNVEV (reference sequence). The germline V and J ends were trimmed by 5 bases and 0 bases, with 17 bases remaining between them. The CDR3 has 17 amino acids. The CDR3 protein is CASSINRDTLAKNIQYF. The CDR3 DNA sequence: TGTGCCAGCAGTATCAACCGGGACACCTTAGCCAAAAACATTCAGTACTTC.

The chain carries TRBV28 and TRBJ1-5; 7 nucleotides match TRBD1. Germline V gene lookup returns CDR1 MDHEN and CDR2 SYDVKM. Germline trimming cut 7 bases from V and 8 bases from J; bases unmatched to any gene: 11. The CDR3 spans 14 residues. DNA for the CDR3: TGTGCCAGCACCTCGACAGGGAGTTTTAAGCCCCAGCATTTT. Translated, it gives CASTSTGSFKPQHF.

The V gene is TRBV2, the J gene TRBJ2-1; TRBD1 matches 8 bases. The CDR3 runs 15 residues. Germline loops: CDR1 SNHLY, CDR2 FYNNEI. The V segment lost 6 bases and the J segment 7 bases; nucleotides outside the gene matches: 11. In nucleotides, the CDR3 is TGTGCCAGCAGGGACAGGGATATAATTTTAAATGAGCAGTTCTTC. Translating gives CASRDRDIILNEQFF.

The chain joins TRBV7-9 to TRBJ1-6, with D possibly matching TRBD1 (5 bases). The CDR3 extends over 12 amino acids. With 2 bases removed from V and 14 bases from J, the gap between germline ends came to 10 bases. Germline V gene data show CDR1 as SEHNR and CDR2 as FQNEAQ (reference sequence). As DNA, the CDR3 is TGTGCCAGCAGCTTAAATACAGGCACCCTCCACTTT. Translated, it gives CASSLNTGTLHF.

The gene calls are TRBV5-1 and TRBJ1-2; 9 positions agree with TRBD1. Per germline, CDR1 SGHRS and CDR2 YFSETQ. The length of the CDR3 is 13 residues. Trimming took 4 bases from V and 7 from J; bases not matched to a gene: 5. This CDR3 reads CASSPGQGLGYTF. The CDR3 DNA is TGCGCCAGCAGCCCGGGACAGGGACTTGGCTACACCTTC.

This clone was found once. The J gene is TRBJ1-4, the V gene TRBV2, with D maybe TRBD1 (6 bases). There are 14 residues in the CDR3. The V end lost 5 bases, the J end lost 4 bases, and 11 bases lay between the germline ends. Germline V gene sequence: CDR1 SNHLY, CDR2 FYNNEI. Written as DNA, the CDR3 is TGTGCCAGCAGTTCGGGACAAGATAATGAAAAACTGTTTTTT. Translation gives CASSSGQDNEKLFF.

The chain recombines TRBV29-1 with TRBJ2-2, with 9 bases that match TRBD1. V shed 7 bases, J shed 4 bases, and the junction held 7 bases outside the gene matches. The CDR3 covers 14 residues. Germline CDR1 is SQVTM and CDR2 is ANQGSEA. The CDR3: CSGTGTGTTGELFF. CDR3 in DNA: TGCAGCGGAACCGGGACAGGGACCACCGGGGAGCTGTTTTTT.

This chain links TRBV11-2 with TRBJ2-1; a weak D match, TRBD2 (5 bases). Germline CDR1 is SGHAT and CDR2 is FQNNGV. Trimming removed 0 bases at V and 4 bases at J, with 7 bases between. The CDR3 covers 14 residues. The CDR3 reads CASSLDWTYNEQFF. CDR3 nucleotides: TGTGCCAGCAGCTTAGATTGGACTTACAATGAGCAGTTCTTC. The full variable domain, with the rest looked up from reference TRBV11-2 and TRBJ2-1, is EAGVAQSPRYKIIEKRQSVAFWCNPISGHATLYWYQQILGQGPKLLIQFQNNGVVDDSQLPKDRFSAERLKGVDSTLKIQPAKLEDSAVYLCASSLDWTYNEQFFGPGTRLTVL.

The CDR3 region has the DNA TGTGCCAGTAGTAGAGAGACTAGCGGGGTCTCCTACGAGCAGTACTTC. Translating gives CASSRETSGVSYEQYF. The chain links TRBV19 to TRBJ2-7, with TRBD2 matching 11 bases. The CDR3 totals 16 residues. Germline V gene lookup returns CDR1 LNHDA and CDR2 SQIVND (reference sequence). Trimming removed 4 bases from V and 0 bases from J; junction bases left unmatched: 5.

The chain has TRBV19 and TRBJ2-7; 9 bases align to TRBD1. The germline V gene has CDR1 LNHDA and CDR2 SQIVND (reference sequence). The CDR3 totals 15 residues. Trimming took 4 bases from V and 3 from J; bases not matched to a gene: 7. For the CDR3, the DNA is TGTGCCAGTAGTACGCTATGGGACAGGGACTACGAGCAGTACTTC. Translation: CASSTLWDRDYEQYF.

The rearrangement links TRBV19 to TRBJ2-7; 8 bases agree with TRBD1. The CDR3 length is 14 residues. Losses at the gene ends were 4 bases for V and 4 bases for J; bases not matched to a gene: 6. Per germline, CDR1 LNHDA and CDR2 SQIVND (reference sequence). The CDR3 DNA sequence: TGTGCCAGTAGTAGCCCGGGACAGGCATACGAGCAGTACTTC. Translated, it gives CASSSPGQAYEQYF.

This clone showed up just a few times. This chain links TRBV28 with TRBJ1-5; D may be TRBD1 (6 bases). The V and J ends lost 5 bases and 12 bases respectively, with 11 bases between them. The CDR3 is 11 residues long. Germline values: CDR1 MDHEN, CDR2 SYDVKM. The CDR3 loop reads CASSQGGHQHF. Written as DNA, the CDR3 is TGTGCCAGCAGTCAAGGGGGACACCAGCATTTT. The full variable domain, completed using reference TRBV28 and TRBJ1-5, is DVKVTQSSRYLVKRTGEKVFLECVQDMDHENMFWYRQDPGLGLRLIYFSYDVKMKEKGDIPEGYSVSREKKERFSLILESASTNQTSMYLCASSQGGHQHFGDGTRLSIL.

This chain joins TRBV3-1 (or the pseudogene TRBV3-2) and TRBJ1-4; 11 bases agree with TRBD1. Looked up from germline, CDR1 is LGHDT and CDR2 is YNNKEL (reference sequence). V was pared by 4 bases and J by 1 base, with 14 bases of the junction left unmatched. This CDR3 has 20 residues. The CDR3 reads CASSLLTGTGGLLTNEKLFF. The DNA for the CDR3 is TGTGCCAGCAGCCTACTGACCGGGACAGGGGGACTACTAACTAATGAAAAACTGTTTTTT.

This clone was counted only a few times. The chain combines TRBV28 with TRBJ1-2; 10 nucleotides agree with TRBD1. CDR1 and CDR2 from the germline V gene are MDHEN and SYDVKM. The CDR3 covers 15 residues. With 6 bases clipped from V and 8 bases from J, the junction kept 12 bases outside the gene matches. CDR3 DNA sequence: TGTGCCAGCAGATTCGGGACAGGGGTACGAGGCGGCTACACCTTC. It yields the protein CASRFGTGVRGGYTF.